The clone carrying this T cell receptor (beta chain) occurred many times. The CDR3 has 14 residues. Germline V gene lookup returns CDR1 DFQATT and CDR2 SNEGSKA (reference sequence). Trimming removed 6 bases from V and 2 bases from J; junction bases left unmatched: 8. Time point indicated: newly diagnosed GD, antithyroid drugs for less than 3 months. Following extraction of RNA from PBMCs, that RNA was used to make the TCR library. This sample is drawn from a study of regulatory T cells in long-lasting Graves disease. Arm-PCR with iRepertoire HTBI primers amplified the CDR3 regions for these TCR beta libraries. TCRdb recomputed calls from the multiplex PCR reads with MiXCR, one row per CDR3 protein. The repertoire holds 680,000 or so distinct CDR3 sequences, roughly 15% seen once, with approximately 18% in the top ten. The sample also formed part of further work on T cells in Graves' hyperthyroidism and ophthalmopathy.

The TCR originated in a woman aged 30 to 39 with Graves disease. The sequencing here drew on peripheral blood mononuclear cells (PBMCs), taken at new diagnosis, from a patient treated with antithyroid drugs. The V call is TRBV20-1, the J call TRBJ2-7; TRBD1 matches 9 bases. CDR3 sequence reads: CSASRDRVPYEQYF. In DNA, the CDR3 is TGCAGTGCATCCCGGGACAGGGTACCCTACGAGCAGTACTTC.